The clone carrying this T cell receptor (beta chain) was found many times. Its target is not known. The starting material, 2 million PBMCs stored at -80 C, gave rise to the unsorted libraries. The cDNA was generated through 5'RACE incorporating 10-nucleotide random UMIs. One entry per CDR3 protein, called by TCRdb with MiXCR from the 5' RACE reads. This sample has 25,000 to 35,000 distinct CDR3 sequences, with about 1.6% found just once. The data stem from a study of neurological immune-mediated disorders. This CDR3 region has 13 residues. V gave up 3 bases and J gave up 7 bases, with 13 bases separating them. The germline gives CDR1 DFQATT, CDR2 SNEGSKA (reference sequence). Study-level findings and limits: CDR3 amino acid sequences found in expanded clones were never shared across subjects, suggesting private repertoires in all groups. HTLV-1-associated myelopathy had the most TCR clonal expansion, and multiple sclerosis had the least, less than healthy controls.

The chain carries TRBV20-1 and TRBJ1-5; TRBD1 is a possible D gene (6 bases). The TCR originated in a woman in her thirties with multiple sclerosis. The sample taken for sequencing was PBMCs. This CDR3 reads CSASTGTAQPQHF. The CDR3 DNA reads as TGCAGTGCTAGTACAGGGACGGCGCAGCCCCAGCATTTT.